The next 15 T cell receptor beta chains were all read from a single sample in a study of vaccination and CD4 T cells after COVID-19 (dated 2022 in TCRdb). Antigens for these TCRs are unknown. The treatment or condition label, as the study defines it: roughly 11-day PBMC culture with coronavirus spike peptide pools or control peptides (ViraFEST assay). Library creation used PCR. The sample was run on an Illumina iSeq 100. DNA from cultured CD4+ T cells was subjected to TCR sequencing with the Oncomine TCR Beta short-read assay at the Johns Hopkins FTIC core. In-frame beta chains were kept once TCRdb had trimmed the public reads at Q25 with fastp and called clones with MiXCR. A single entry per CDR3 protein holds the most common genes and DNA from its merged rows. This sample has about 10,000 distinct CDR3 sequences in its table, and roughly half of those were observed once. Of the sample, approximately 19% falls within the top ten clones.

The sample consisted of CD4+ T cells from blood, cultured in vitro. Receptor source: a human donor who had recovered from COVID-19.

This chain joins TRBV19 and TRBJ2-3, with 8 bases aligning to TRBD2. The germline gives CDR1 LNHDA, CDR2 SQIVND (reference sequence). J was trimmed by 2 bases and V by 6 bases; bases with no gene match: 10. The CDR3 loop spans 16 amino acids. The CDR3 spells CASRGSGRAFTDTQYF. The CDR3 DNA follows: TGTGCCAGTAGGGGAAGCGGGAGAGCCTTCACAGATACGCAGTATTTT. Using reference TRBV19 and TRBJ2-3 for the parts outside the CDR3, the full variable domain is DGGITQSPKYLFRKEGQNVTLSCEQNLNHDAMYWYRQDPGQGLRLIYYSQIVNDFQKGDIAEGYSVSREKKESFPLTVTSAQKNPTAFYLCASRGSGRAFTDTQYFGPGTRLTVL.

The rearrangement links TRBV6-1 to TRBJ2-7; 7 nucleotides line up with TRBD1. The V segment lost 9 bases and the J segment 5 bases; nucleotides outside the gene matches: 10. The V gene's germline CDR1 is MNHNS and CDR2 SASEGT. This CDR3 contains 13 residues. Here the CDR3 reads CASQGRGGDEQYF. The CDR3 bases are TGTGCCAGTCAAGGGCGAGGGGGCGACGAGCAGTACTTC.

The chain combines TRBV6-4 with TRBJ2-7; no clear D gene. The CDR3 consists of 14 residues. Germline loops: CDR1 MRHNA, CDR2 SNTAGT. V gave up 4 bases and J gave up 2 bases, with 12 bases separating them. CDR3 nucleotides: TGTGCCAGCAGTGTATGGGGAAGGGCCTACGAGCAGTACTTC. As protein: CASSVWGRAYEQYF.

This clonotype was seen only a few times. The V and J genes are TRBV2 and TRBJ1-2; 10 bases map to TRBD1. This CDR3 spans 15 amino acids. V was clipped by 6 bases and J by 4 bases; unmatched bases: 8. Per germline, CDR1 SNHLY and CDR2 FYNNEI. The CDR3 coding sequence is TGTGCCAGCAGAAGATCGGGACAGGGGACCTATGGCTACACCTTC. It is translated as CASRRSGQGTYGYTF.

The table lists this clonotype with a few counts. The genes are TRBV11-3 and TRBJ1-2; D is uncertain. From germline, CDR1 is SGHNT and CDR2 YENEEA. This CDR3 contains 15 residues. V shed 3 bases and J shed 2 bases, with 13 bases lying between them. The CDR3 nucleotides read TGTGCCAGCAGCTTGGGAGGGCTAAGGAACTATGGCTACACCTTC. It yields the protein CASSLGGLRNYGYTF.

The CDR3 loop is CASSSPPGHLYNEQFF. In DNA form, the CDR3 reads TGTGCCAGCAGCTCCCCTCCGGGACACCTTTACAATGAGCAGTTCTTC. The gene calls are TRBV7-2 and TRBJ2-1; maybe TRBD1 (6 bases). This CDR3 comprises 16 residues. Germline CDR1 and CDR2: SGHTA and FQGNSA. V was pared by 4 bases and J by 4 bases, with 17 bases between.

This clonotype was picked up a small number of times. The CDR3 protein is CASILPNTEAFF. DNA of the CDR3: TGTGCCAGCATATTGCCGAACACTGAAGCTTTCTTT. The chain carries TRBV6-1 and TRBJ1-1; D unclear. CDR3 length: 12 amino acids. Trimming removed 7 bases from V and 1 base from J, with 7 bases in between. Germline V CDR1 and CDR2: MNHNS, SASEGT.

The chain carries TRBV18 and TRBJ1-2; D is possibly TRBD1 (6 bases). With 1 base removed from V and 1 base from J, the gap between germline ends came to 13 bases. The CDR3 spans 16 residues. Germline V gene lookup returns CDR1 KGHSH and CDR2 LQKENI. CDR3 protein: CASSPLMGADNYGYTF. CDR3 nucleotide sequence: TGTGCCAGCTCACCACTTATGGGGGCCGATAACTATGGCTACACCTTC.

DNA of the CDR3: TGTGCCAGCAGCCGGATTGGGGGACGGGAAGCTTTCTTT. This gives the protein CASSRIGGREAFF. This chain joins TRBV14 and TRBJ1-1; weak D call: TRBD1 (5 bases). The CDR3 is 13 residues long. In germline, CDR1 is SGHDN, CDR2 FVKESK. V was clipped by 4 bases and J by 8 bases, with 14 bases between them.

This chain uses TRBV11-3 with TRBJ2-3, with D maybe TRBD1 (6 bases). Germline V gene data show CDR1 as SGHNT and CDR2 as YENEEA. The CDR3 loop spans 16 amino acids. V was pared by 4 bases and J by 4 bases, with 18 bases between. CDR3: CASSSRWGHQADTQYF. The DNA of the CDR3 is TGTGCCAGCAGCTCACGATGGGGGCACCAGGCAGATACGCAGTATTTT.

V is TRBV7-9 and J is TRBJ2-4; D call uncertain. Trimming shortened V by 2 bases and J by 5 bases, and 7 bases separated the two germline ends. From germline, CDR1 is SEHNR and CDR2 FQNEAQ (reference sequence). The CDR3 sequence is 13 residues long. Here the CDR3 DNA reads TGTGCCAGCAGCTTATCCAGCCAAAACATTCAGTACTTC. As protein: CASSLSSQNIQYF.

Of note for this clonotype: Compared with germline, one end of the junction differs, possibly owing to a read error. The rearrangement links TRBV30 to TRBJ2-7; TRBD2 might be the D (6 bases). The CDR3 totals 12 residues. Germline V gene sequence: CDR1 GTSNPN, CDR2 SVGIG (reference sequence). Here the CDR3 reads CAWSSAEGEQYF. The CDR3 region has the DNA TGCGCCTGGAGTTCGGCGGAGGGAGAGCAGTACTTC.

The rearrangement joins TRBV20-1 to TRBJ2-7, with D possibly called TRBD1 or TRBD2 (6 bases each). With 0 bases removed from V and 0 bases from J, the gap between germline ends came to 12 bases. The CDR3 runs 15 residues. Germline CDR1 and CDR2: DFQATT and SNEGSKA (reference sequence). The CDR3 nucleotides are TGCAGTGCTAGAGATGATCGGGGGCCCTCCTACGAGCAGTACTTC. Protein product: CSARDDRGPSYEQYF.

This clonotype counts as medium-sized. Here the CDR3 reads CASSGDGGVGQPQHF. The DNA of the CDR3 is TGTGCCAGCAGTGGCGATGGGGGTGTTGGTCAGCCCCAGCATTTT. The genes are TRBV6-1 and TRBJ1-5; TRBD1 is a possible D gene (5 bases). The CDR3 length is 15 residues. V lost 4 bases, J lost 6 bases, and 16 bases lay in between. Germline CDR1 reads MNHNS; CDR2 reads SASEGT.

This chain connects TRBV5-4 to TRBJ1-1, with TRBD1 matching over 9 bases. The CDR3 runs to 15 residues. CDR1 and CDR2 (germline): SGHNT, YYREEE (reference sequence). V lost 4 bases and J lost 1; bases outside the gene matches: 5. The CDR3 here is CASSPRDRENTEAFF. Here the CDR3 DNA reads TGTGCCAGCAGCCCCCGGGACAGGGAGAACACTGAAGCTTTCTTT. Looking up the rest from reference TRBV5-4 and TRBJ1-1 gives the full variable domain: ETGVTQSPTHLIKTRGQQVTLRCSSQSGHNTVSWYQQALGQGPQFIFQYYREEENGRGNFPPRFSGLQFPNYSSELNVNALELDDSALYLCASSPRDRENTEAFFGQGTRLTVV.